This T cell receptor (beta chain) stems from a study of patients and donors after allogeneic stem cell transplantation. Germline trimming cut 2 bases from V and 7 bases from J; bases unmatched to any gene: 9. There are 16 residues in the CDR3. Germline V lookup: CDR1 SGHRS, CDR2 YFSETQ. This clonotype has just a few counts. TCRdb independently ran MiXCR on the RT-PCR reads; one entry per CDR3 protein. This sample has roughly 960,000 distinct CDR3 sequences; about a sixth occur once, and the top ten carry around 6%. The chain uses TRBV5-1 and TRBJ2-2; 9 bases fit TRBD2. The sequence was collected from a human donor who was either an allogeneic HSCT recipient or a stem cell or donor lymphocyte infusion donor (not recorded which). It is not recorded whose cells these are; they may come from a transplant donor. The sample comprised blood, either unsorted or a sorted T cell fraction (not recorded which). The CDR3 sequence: CASSFGGRARIGELFF. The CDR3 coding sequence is TGCGCCAGCAGCTTCGGCGGGAGGGCCAGAATCGGGGAGCTGTTTTTT. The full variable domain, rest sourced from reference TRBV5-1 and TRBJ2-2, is KAGVTQTPRYLIKTRGQQVTLSCSPISGHRSVSWYQQTPGQGLQFLFEYFSETQRNKGNFPGRFSGRQFSNSRSEMNVSTLELGDSALYLCASSFGGRARIGELFFGEGSRLTVL.